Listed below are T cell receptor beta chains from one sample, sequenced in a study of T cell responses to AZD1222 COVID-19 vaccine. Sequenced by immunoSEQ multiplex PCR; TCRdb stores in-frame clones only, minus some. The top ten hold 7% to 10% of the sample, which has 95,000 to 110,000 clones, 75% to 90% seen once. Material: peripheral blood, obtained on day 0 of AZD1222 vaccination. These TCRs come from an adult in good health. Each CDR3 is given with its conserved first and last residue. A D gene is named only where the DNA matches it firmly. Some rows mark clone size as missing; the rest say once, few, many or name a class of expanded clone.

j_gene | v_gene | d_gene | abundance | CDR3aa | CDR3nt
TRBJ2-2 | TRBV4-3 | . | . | CASSPEVGSTGELFF | TGCGCCAGCAGCCCCGAAGTCGGGAGCACCGGGGAGCTGTTTTTT
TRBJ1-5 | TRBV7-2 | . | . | CASSLAPGSGQPQHF | TGTGCCAGCAGCTTAGCACCAGGGAGTGGGCAGCCCCAGCATTTT
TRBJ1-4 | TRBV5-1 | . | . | CASNRDGLRGNEKLFF | TGCGCCAGCAACCGGGACGGCCTCCGGGGGAATGAAAAACTGTTTTTT
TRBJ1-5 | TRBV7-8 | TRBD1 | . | CASSPRTGLSHF | TGTGCCAGCAGCCCCCGGACAGGGCTGTCGCATTTT
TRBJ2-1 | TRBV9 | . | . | CASSPEPGPRRGEQFF | TGTGCCAGCAGTCCTGAGCCGGGACCCCGAAGGGGTGAGCAGTTCTTC
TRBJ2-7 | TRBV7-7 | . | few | CASSFGTASSYEQYF | TGTGCCAGCAGCTTCGGGACGGCGAGCTCCTACGAGCAGTACTTC
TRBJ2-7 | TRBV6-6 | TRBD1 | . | CASTSSGTGSYEQYF | TGTGCCAGCACTTCGTCCGGGACAGGGTCCTACGAGCAGTACTTC
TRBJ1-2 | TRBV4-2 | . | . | CASSQSRDRNFYGYTF | TGTGCCAGCAGCCAGAGCCGTGACAGGAACTTCTATGGCTACACCTTC
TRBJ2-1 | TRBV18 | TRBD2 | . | CASSPSGEGVEQFF | TGTGCCAGCTCACCATCGGGGGAGGGCGTGGAGCAGTTCTTC
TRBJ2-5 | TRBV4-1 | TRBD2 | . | CASSQERRGGLETQYF | TGCGCCAGCAGCCAAGAAAGGCGGGGGGGCCTAGAGACCCAGTACTTC
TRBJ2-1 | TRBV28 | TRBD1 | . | CASRYWQDRGLNEQFF | TGTGCAAGCAGGTATTGGCAAGACAGGGGGCTTAATGAGCAGTTCTTC
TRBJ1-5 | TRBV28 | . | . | CASSPPRHSNQPQHF | TGTGCCAGCAGTCCCCCACGGCATAGCAATCAGCCCCAGCATTTT
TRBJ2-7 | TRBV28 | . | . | CASSLDRKYEQYF | TGTGCCAGCAGTTTGGACCGAAAATACGAGCAGTACTTC
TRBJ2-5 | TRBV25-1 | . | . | CASSEAKSRDGQETQYF | TGTGCCAGCAGTGAAGCAAAATCCCGGGACGGCCAAGAGACCCAGTACTTC
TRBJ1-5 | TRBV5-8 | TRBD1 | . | CASSSGTDHSNQPQHF | TGTGCCAGCAGCTCCGGGACAGATCATAGCAATCAGCCCCAGCATTTT
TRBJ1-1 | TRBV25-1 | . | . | CASSEGASFGGTEAFF | TGTGCCAGCAGTGAGGGGGCAAGCTTCGGTGGCACTGAAGCTTTCTTT
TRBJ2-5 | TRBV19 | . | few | CASSARGRETQYF | TGTGCCAGTAGTGCGCGGGGAAGGGAGACCCAGTACTTC
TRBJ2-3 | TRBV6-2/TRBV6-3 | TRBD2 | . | CASSYGRATDTQYF | TGTGCCAGCAGTTACGGGAGGGCCACAGATACGCAGTATTTT
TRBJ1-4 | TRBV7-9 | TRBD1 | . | CASSSPGQGASVGAEKLFF | TGTGCCAGCAGTAGCCCGGGACAGGGGGCTTCGGTTGGAGCCGAAAAACTGTTTTTT
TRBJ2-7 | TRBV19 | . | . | CASSIGSGAAYEQYF | TGTGCCAGTAGTATCGGGTCAGGGGCCGCCTACGAGCAGTACTTC
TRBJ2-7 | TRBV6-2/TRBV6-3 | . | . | CASSYLKDWYF | TGTGCCAGCAGTTACTTAAAGGATTGGTACTTC
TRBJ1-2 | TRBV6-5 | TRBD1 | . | CASRFRGLAHYGYTF | TGTGCCAGCAGATTCAGGGGGCTCGCCCACTATGGCTACACCTTC
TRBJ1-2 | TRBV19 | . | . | CASSIGRRAGYTF | TGTGCCAGTAGTATTGGGAGGCGGGCAGGCTACACCTTC
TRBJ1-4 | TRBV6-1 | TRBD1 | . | CASSGGTGALNEKLFF | TGTGCCAGCAGTGGGGGGACAGGGGCCCTTAATGAAAAACTGTTTTTT
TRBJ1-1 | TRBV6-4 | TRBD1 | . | CASSESGTGGEAFF | TGTGCCAGCAGTGAATCCGGGACAGGGGGGGAAGCTTTCTTT
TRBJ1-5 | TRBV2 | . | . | CASSPSSGNQPQHF | TGTGCCAGCAGTCCCAGCTCGGGGAATCAGCCCCAGCATTTT
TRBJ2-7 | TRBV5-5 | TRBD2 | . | CASSSSSGFVVTYEQYF | TGTGCCAGCAGCTCTTCTAGCGGATTTGTCGTAACCTACGAGCAGTACTTC
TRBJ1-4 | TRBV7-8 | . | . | CASSARTGRNEKLFF | TGTGCCAGCAGCGCCCGGACGGGGAGGAATGAAAAACTGTTTTTT
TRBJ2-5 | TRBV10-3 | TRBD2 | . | CAIGGSSLAGVETQYF | TGTGCCATTGGAGGGAGCAGTTTAGCGGGGGTAGAGACCCAGTACTTC
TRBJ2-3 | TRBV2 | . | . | CASSPGLYKDTQYF | TGTGCCAGCAGCCCTGGACTATATAAAGATACGCAGTATTTT
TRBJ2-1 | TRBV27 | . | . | CASSKGISSYNEQFF | TGTGCCAGCAGTAAGGGGATAAGCTCCTACAATGAGCAGTTCTTC
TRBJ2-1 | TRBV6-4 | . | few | CASSPGTSNEQFF | TGTGCCAGCAGTCCCGGGACCAGTAATGAGCAGTTCTTC
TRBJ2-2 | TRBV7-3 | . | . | CASSLTGQNTGELFF | TGTGCCAGCAGCTTAACTGGGCAAAACACCGGGGAGCTGTTTTTT
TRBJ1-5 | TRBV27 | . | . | CASSHILGTLSNQPQHF | TGTGCCAGCAGTCATATTCTAGGGACTTTAAGCAATCAGCCCCAGCATTTT
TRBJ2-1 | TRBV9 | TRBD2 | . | CASSAPGLAGDNEQFF | TGTGCCAGCAGCGCCCCGGGACTAGCGGGTGACAATGAGCAGTTCTTC
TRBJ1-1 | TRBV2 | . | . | CASSARGRNTEAFF | TGTGCCAGCAGTGCGAGAGGGAGGAACACTGAAGCTTTCTTT
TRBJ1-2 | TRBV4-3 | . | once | CASSHLEGRSNYGYTF | TGCGCCAGCAGCCACCTCGAAGGCCGCTCTAACTATGGCTACACCTTC
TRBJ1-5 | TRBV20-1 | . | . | CSASQVRNQPQHF | TGCAGTGCTAGTCAGGTTAGAAATCAGCCCCAGCATTTT
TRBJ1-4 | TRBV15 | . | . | CATSGPLYPGEGNEKLFF | TGTGCCACCAGCGGACCCCTATACCCCGGAGAGGGTAATGAAAAACTGTTTTTT
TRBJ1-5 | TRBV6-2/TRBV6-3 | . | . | CASSYLGGGNQPQHF | TGTGCCAGCAGTTACCTAGGTGGGGGCAATCAGCCCCAGCATTTT
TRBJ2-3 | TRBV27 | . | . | CASSLTVPTDTQYF | TGTGCCAGCAGCCTGACAGTGCCCACAGATACGCAGTATTTT
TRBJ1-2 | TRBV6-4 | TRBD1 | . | CASSPQGGNGYTF | TGTGCCAGCAGCCCACAGGGGGGAAATGGCTACACCTTC
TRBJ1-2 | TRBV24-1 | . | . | CATSDRASDYGYTF | TGTGCCACCAGTGATCGGGCTTCGGACTATGGCTACACCTTC
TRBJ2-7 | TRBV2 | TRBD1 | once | CASSYEQGAFEQYF | TGTGCCAGCAGTTATGAGCAGGGGGCCTTCGAGCAGTACTTC
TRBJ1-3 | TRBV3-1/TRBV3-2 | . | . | CASSQDTFLGNTIYF | TGTGCCAGCAGCCAAGACACCTTTCTTGGAAACACCATATATTTT
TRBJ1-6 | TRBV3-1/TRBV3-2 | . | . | CASSQDQGSPLHF | TGTGCCAGCAGCCAAGATCAAGGTTCACCCCTCCACTTT
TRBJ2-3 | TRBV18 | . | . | CASSPRKNRGASTDTQYF | TGTGCCAGCTCACCACGAAAAAATCGGGGCGCTAGCACAGATACGCAGTATTTT
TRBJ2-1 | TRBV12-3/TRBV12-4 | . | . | CASSFGQLAEQFF | TGTGCCAGCAGTTTTGGACAACTCGCTGAGCAGTTCTTC
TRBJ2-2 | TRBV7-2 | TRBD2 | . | CASSGASGRPPGAGELFF | TGTGCCAGCAGCGGAGCTAGCGGGAGGCCCCCTGGGGCCGGGGAGCTGTTTTTT
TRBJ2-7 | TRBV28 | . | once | CAIRAGTHYEQYF | TGTGCCATTCGCGCCGGGACACACTACGAGCAGTACTTC
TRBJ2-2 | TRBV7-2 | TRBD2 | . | CASSPKGLAGAGELFF | TGTGCCAGCAGCCCCAAGGGACTAGCGGGAGCCGGGGAGCTGTTTTTT
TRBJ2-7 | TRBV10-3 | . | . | CATKVDYEQYF | TGTGCCACCAAAGTGGACTACGAGCAGTACTTC
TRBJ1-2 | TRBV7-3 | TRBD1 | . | CASSVGTGANYGYTF | TGTGCCAGCAGCGTAGGGACAGGGGCTAACTATGGCTACACCTTC
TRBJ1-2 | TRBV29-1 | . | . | CSVPELWGYTF | TGCAGCGTGCCCGAGCTCTGGGGCTACACCTTC
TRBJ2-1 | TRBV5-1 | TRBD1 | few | CASSSGQGVNEQFF | TGCGCCAGCAGCTCGGGACAGGGGGTCAATGAGCAGTTCTTC
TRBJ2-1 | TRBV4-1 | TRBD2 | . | CASSQVSREGRWNEQFF | TGCGCCAGCAGCCAAGTATCGCGGGAGGGCCGGTGGAATGAGCAGTTCTTC
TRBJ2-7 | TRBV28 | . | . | CASSLPGEGGYEQYF | TGTGCCAGCAGTTTGCCAGGGGAGGGAGGTTACGAGCAGTACTTC